This entry lists 24 T cell receptor beta chains sequenced from one sample in a study of spatial heterogeneity in lung cancer (dated by TCRdb to between 2018 and 2021). This sample's time point label indicates: sample taken at primary tumor resection. TCR sequencing used whole RNA extracted from tumor and nontumor lung tissue, or from cryopreserved PBMC samples, without cell sorting. Library method: 5' RACE. The instrument was a NextSeq 500. TCRdb reran the public reads through fastp at Q25 and MiXCR, keeping productive beta chains. Each CDR3 protein appears once, grouped with its most common genes and DNA. The table for this sample lists around 45,000 distinct CDR3 sequences; roughly 15% of them were counted only once. The ten largest clonotypes hold 55% to 70% of the sample. Sequencing was performed on PBMCs, taken at surgery. The source is a male donor with early-stage non-small cell lung cancer.

In nucleotides, the CDR3 is TGTGCCAGCAGCCCGGCAGGGATCGGCTATGGCTACACCTTC. Residues: CASSPAGIGYGYTF. The genes are TRBV3-1 and TRBJ1-2; D might be TRBD1 (5 bases). Germline CDR1 and CDR2: LGHDT and YNNKEL (reference sequence). The V end was cut by 4 bases, the J end by 4 bases, with 13 bases between. The CDR3 totals 14 residues.

The chain couples TRBV5-1 to TRBJ1-4; no definite D call. The CDR3 loop spans 16 amino acids. Deletions cut 4 bases from V and 8 bases from J, with 21 bases between. CDR1 is SGHRS, CDR2 YFSETQ, per germline. CDR3 bases: TGCGCCAGCAGCCTGGCATTGGCCCAGTATGGGGAAAAACTGTTTTTT. Translation gives CASSLALAQYGEKLFF.

This clonotype was seen at least ten times. The V call is TRBV28, the J call TRBJ1-2; D might be TRBD1 (5 bases). V was clipped by 3 bases and J by 0 bases, with 20 bases between them. The CDR3 consists of 18 residues. Per germline, CDR1 MDHEN and CDR2 SYDVKM. DNA of the CDR3: TGTGCCAGCAGTTTTCGGGGCGGGTTCTTTTCATCTAACTATGGCTACACCTTC. As protein: CASSFRGGFFSSNYGYTF.

This clonotype was picked up a small number of times. The chain has TRBV7-2 and TRBJ2-3; D might be TRBD2 (5 bases). This CDR3 is 14 amino acids long. V shed 0 bases and J shed 1 base, with 5 bases lying between them. CDR1 and CDR2 from the germline V gene are SGHTA and FQGNSA. The CDR3 is CASSLAGGTDTQYF. The CDR3 DNA is TGTGCCAGCAGCTTAGCGGGAGGCACAGATACGCAGTATTTT.

The chain employs TRBV5-6 and TRBJ1-5, with 8 bases matching TRBD1. Germline V gene lookup returns CDR1 SGHDT and CDR2 YYEEEE. J gave up 3 bases and V 0 bases, and 2 bases lay outside the gene matches. The CDR3 is made up of 15 amino acids. CDR3 region: CASSLGQGNNQPQHF. In DNA form, the CDR3 reads TGTGCCAGCAGCTTGGGACAGGGGAACAATCAGCCCCAGCATTTT.

This clonotype was recorded a few times. The chain employs TRBV28 and TRBJ1-4, with D unresolved. Germline lookup yields CDR1 MDHEN and CDR2 SYDVKM. V was pared by 1 base and J by 17 bases, with 14 bases between. The CDR3 length is 12 residues. In DNA form, the CDR3 reads TGTGCCAGCAGTTTATCCGGGCCGCTCTTATTTTTT. It translates to CASSLSGPLLFF.

V gene TRBV5-1 combines with J gene TRBJ2-5, with D possibly TRBD2 on 6 matching bases. Germline CDR1 is SGHRS and CDR2 is YFSETQ. V was clipped by 0 bases and J by 2 bases, with 11 bases between them. The CDR3 runs to 15 residues. DNA for the CDR3: TGCGCCAGCAGCTTGGTGGCTAGCGAACAAGAGACCCAGTACTTC. Protein: CASSLVASEQETQYF.

This clonotype was observed at least ten times. DNA of the CDR3: TGTGCCAGCAGCGGGGCTTGGGAGCAGTTCTTC. This translates into CASSGAWEQFF. The rearrangement joins TRBV5-6 to TRBJ2-1; TRBD1 is a possible D gene (5 bases). The V and J ends lost 4 bases and 10 bases respectively, with 9 bases between them. The CDR3 covers 11 residues. Germline V gene lookup returns CDR1 SGHDT and CDR2 YYEEEE.

The rearrangement links TRBV6-1 to TRBJ2-1; no definite D call. CDR1 is MNHNS and CDR2 is SASEGT in the germline V gene. Trimming took 2 bases from V and 7 from J, leaving 12 bases between them. The CDR3 runs 14 residues. CDR3 in DNA: TGTGCCAGCAGTGAATCAACTCTGTCTAATGAGCAGTTCTTC. Translated, it gives CASSESTLSNEQFF.

The table lists this clonotype with many counts. V usage is TRBV27 and J usage is TRBJ1-1; the D is unclear. V lost 2 bases, J lost 0 bases, and 4 bases lay in between. Looked up from germline, CDR1 is MNHEY and CDR2 is SMNVEV (reference sequence). The CDR3 has 13 amino acids. This CDR3 is CASSLMMNTEAFF. CDR3 DNA: TGTGCCAGCAGTTTAATGATGAACACTGAAGCTTTCTTT.

Only a few counts were recorded for this clonotype. The J gene is TRBJ2-7, the V gene TRBV28; D possibly corresponds to TRBD2 (6 bases). The CDR3 sequence is 14 residues long. Looked up from germline, CDR1 is MDHEN and CDR2 is SYDVKM. The V and J ends lost 7 bases and 4 bases respectively, with 17 bases between them. Written as DNA, the CDR3 is TGTGCCAGCACACCGGGACTGGAGGGATACGAGCAGTACTTC. This translates into CASTPGLEGYEQYF.

This clonotype came up a few times. This chain links TRBV7-9 with TRBJ2-3, with D unresolved. This CDR3 has 18 amino acids. Germline lookup yields CDR1 SEHNR and CDR2 FQNEAQ (reference sequence). The germline V and J ends were trimmed by 5 bases and 2 bases, with 23 bases remaining between them. The CDR3 nucleotides are TGTGCCAGCAGCCCTCTATTGTGGGCGGAGCGAAACACAGATACGCAGTATTTT. As protein: CASSPLLWAERNTDTQYF.

This clonotype showed up just a few times. The chain is built from TRBV4-2 and TRBJ1-1, with 7 bases fitting TRBD1. Losses at the gene ends were 4 bases for V and 10 bases for J; bases not matched to a gene: 15. CDR1 is LGHNA and CDR2 is YNFKEQ in the germline V gene. This CDR3 spans 15 amino acids. CDR3 in DNA: TGTGCCAGCAGCCCAGAAGGGACAGCTGGGCGAGGAGCTTTCTTT. It translates to CASSPEGTAGRGAFF.

The rearrangement uses TRBV28 and TRBJ1-2; D is uncertain. CDR3 length: 12 residues. CDR1 and CDR2 from the germline V gene are MDHEN and SYDVKM. The germline V and J ends were trimmed by 2 bases and 8 bases, with 9 bases remaining between them. CDR3 nucleotide sequence: TGTGCCAGCAGTTTACGAAGGGTAGGCTACACCTTC. Translated, it gives CASSLRRVGYTF.

This clonotype was counted only a few times. The rearrangement uses TRBV7-6 and TRBJ2-3, with D possibly being TRBD2 (7 bases). V lost 5 bases and J lost 6, with 18 bases in between. The CDR3 is 15 amino acids. Germline CDR1 is SGHVS and CDR2 is FNYEAQ. The CDR3 is CASSPKRGGPDTQYF. DNA for the CDR3: TGTGCCAGCAGCCCAAAGAGGGGGGGGCCCGATACGCAGTATTTT.

This clonotype showed up just a few times. This sequence joins TRBV20-1 and TRBJ2-5; 7 nucleotides align to TRBD1. Germline CDR1 reads DFQATT; CDR2 reads SNEGSKA (reference sequence). The length of the CDR3 is 14 residues. V shed 2 bases and J 1 base; nucleotides not matched to a gene: 4. For the CDR3, the DNA is TGCAGTGCTAGAAAAGACAGGGTCCAAGAGACCCAGTACTTC. Its translation: CSARKDRVQETQYF.

This clonotype has just a few counts. This chain joins TRBV11-2 and TRBJ2-3; possibly TRBD2 for D (5 bases). The V gene's germline CDR1 is SGHAT and CDR2 FQNNGV. The CDR3 covers 15 residues. V was cut by 10 bases and J by 3 bases, with 20 bases left in between. In nucleotides, the CDR3 is TGTGCCACCGCGTCTGTTAGAGGGCGAACAGATACGCAGTATTTT. It yields the protein CATASVRGRTDTQYF.

This clonotype was counted ten times or more. The CDR3, as DNA: TGCAGTGCTCCCGGACAGGGTAGTGTGTGGGCTTTCTTT. It codes for CSAPGQGSVWAFF. The chain recombines TRBV20-1 with TRBJ1-1; TRBD1 aligns across 8 bases. This CDR3 is built from 13 residues. J gave up 11 bases and V 5 bases, and 13 bases lay outside the gene matches. From germline, CDR1 is DFQATT and CDR2 SNEGSKA (reference sequence).

By frequency in the sample, this clonotype is medium-sized (0.01 to 0.1%). The chain is built from TRBV28 and TRBJ1-4; D is ambiguous. The germline gives CDR1 MDHEN, CDR2 SYDVKM. The CDR3 loop spans 13 amino acids. The V end was cut by 8 bases, the J end by 4 bases, with 11 bases between. The CDR3 protein is CASLNGFNEKLFF. CDR3 nucleotides: TGTGCCAGCCTCAACGGTTTTAATGAAAAACTGTTTTTT.

There are many counts of this clonotype. This chain connects TRBV7-2 to TRBJ2-7, with 12 bases aligning to TRBD1. The germline V gene has CDR1 SGHTA and CDR2 FQGNSA. The CDR3 is 15 amino acids. V lost 10 bases, J lost 7 bases, and 14 bases stayed unmatched. The CDR3 spells CATLPGTGGFGEQYF. The CDR3 DNA follows: TGTGCCACCTTACCCGGGACAGGGGGCTTTGGTGAGCAGTACTTC.

This clonotype has a count of ten or more. The chain employs TRBV5-1 and TRBJ2-5; D is perhaps TRBD1 or TRBD2 (5 bases each). This CDR3 has 14 residues. The germline CDR1 and CDR2 sequences are SGHRS and YFSETQ. The germline V and J ends were trimmed by 3 bases and 3 bases, with 12 bases remaining between them. CDR3 bases: TGCGCCAGCAGCTCGGTAGGGACGGAAGAGACCCAGTACTTC. This translates into CASSSVGTEETQYF.

The chain links TRBV5-1 to TRBJ1-1; 9 bases are shared with TRBD1. The CDR3 is made up of 15 amino acids. V shed 4 bases, J shed 1 base, and the junction held 5 bases outside the gene matches. CDR1 SGHRS and CDR2 YFSETQ come from the germline V gene. CDR3 sequence: CASSTGQGKNTEAFF. Written as DNA, the CDR3 is TGCGCCAGCAGCACCGGACAGGGGAAGAACACTGAAGCTTTCTTT.

This clonotype turned up a few times. The chain employs TRBV4-1 and TRBJ1-4; the D gene is possibly TRBD1 (6 bases). Per the germline V gene, CDR1 is MGHRA and CDR2 is YSYEKL. The CDR3 consists of 14 residues. Trimming took off 2 bases at V and 8 bases at J, with 12 bases between the two ends. The CDR3 spells CASSQYRVREKLFF. The DNA for the CDR3 is TGCGCCAGCAGCCAATACAGGGTACGGGAAAAACTGTTTTTT.

This chain connects TRBV4-2 to TRBJ1-1, with no clear D. The CDR3 is 14 amino acids. V was shortened by 3 bases and J by 1 base, with 9 bases between the two germline ends. Looked up from germline, CDR1 is LGHNA and CDR2 is YNFKEQ. The CDR3 reads CASSQRWGNTEAFF. CDR3 DNA sequence: TGTGCCAGCAGCCAGCGTTGGGGGAACACTGAAGCTTTCTTT.